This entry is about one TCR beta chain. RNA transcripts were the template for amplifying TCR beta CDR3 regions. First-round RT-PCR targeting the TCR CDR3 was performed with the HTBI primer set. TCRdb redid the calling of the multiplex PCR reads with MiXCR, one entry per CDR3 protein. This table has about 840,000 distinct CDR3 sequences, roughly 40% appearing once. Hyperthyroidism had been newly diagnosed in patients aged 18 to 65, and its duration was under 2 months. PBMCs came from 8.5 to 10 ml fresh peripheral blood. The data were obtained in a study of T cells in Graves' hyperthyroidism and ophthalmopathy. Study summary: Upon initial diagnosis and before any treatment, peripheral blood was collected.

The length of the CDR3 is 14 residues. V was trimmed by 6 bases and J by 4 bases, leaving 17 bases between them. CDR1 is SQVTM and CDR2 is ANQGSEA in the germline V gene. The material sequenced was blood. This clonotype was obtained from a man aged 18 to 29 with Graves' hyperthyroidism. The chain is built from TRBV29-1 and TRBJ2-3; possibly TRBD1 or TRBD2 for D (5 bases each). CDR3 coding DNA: TGCAGCGTACCGGGGCCCCAGCCGCCAGATACGCAGTATTTT. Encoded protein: CSVPGPQPPDTQYF.